This T cell receptor (beta chain) was recovered during a study of shared clonotypes between healthy human individuals. Adult Caucasians living in Nashville, Tennessee made up all of the donors. Overall study findings and caveats: Read depth was anticipated to influence clonotype sharing among donors.

About this clone itself: The antigen is undetermined.

CDR1 SGHAT and CDR2 FQNNGV come from the germline V gene. With 5 bases clipped from V and 4 bases from J, the junction kept 6 bases outside the gene matches. CDR3 length equals 14 residues. The assay ran at deep level. Ten immunoSEQ deep assay plates were used by the authors to sequence unsorted PBMC DNA. Measured with immunoSEQ multiplex PCR; TCRdb has only the in-frame clones, and not every one. The sample has about 460,000 clones, roughly 80% seen once. The sample comprised PBMCs. The receptor's source is a woman aged 40 to 49 in good health. Some clones in this sample may be carry-over from other donors' samples. The V and J genes are TRBV11-2 and TRBJ2-7, with 9 bases matching TRBD1. The CDR3 sequence is CASSTNRGPYEQYF. The CDR3 region has the DNA TGTGCCAGCAGCACCAACAGGGGGCCTTACGAGCAGTACTTC.